Listed here is a single T cell receptor (beta chain). Its antigen is currently unknown. This may be a read error: a much more frequent sequence differs by one nucleotide. Unsorted whole blood yielded the blood RNA, and germline DNA was also extracted. The junction had 8 bases not matched to a gene; V was cut back by 6 bases and J by 4 bases. The CDR3 spans 14 residues. The sample originates from a study of tumor-infiltrating lymphocytes in primary liver carcinoma. Study-level points and caveats: Compared with blood, tumor repertoires held significantly more in their top 250 clones. Tumor-adjacent and tumor-blood pairs showed less overlap than tumor region pairs.

The template, around 540 ng total RNA, yielded TCR beta cDNA made with a constant-region primer. Three-round nested multiplex PCR performed with slightly modified ARM-PCR produced the TCR beta libraries. Researchers ran the first two PCR rounds for roughly 10 cycles each with TRBV1-TRBV30 forward primers and a C-beta reverse primer. TCRdb reanalysed the multiplex PCR reads using MiXCR and keeps one entry per CDR3 protein. The sample contains some 200,000 distinct CDR3 sequences, around three fifths of which appear only once. V gene TRBV12-3 or TRBV12-4 combines with J gene TRBJ2-7; 8 bases align to TRBD2. This receptor was identified in a woman aged 60 to 75 with primary liver carcinoma and hepatitis B virus infection. The sequenced sample was peripheral blood. CDR3 in DNA: TGTGCCAGCAGCCGTGGGACTAGGGGGTACGAGCAGTACTTC. Translating it yields CASSRGTRGYEQYF.